The subject of this entry is one T cell receptor beta chain. Its antigen is currently unknown. Extracted RNA was reverse transcribed into cDNA, the sequencing template. Sequenced by immunoSEQ multiplex PCR; TCRdb stores in-frame clones only, minus some. The data contain some 120,000 clones, around 45% of them singletons. The data belong to a study of CD8+ T cells in alopecia areata. Study-wide results and limits: Scalp samples also yield sequences of resident alphabeta T cells from normal skin.

Those with alopecia areata gave lesional scalp punch biopsies and peripheral blood. Source material: NKG2D-low CD8+ T cells sorted from blood. The clonotype comes from a human donor with alopecia areata.

The CDR3 loop reads CSSIGTGSYNEQFF. CDR3 in DNA: TGCAGCTCGATTGGGACTGGCTCCTACAATGAGCAGTTCTTC. The chain couples TRBV29-1 to TRBJ2-1; D perhaps matches TRBD2 (6 bases). CDR3 size: 14 residues. Deletions cut 8 bases from V and 0 bases from J, with 14 bases between. Per the germline V gene, CDR1 is SQVTM and CDR2 is ANQGSEA.